One and the same sample provided the 25 T cell receptor beta chains below, sequenced in a study of T cell repertoires in cytomegalovirus infection. No cognate antigen is known for these TCRs. MiXCR was run by TCRdb on the reads, yielding one entry per CDR3 protein. The repertoire has hundreds of thousands of distinct CDR3 sequences, 30% to 35% of them found once; the top ten carry over 15%. Sequences were derived from cultured PBMCs, sampled from culture after CMV antigen stimulation. The receptors originated from a human donor in good health (CMV status not recorded). Some clones in this sample may be carry-over from other donors' samples.

This clonotype has just a few counts. The V and J genes are TRBV11-2 and TRBJ2-3; the D gene is possibly TRBD2 (6 bases). This CDR3 comprises 15 residues. V lost 5 bases and J lost 6, with 18 bases in between. CDR1 is SGHAT and CDR2 is FQNNGV in the germline V gene. The CDR3 sequence is CASSQWGGRVDTQYF. The CDR3 coding sequence is TGTGCCAGCAGCCAGTGGGGAGGCCGCGTGGATACGCAGTATTTT.

This clonotype showed up just a few times. The V gene is TRBV7-2, the J gene TRBJ2-1; TRBD2 matches at 11 bases. The trim removed 2 bases at V and 7 bases at J, leaving 7 bases unmatched. The CDR3 has 16 residues. Germline CDR1 is SGHTA and CDR2 is FQGNSA. CDR3 protein: CASSLKLAGVINEQFF. CDR3 nucleotides: TGTGCCAGCAGCTTAAAACTAGCGGGGGTGATAAATGAGCAGTTCTTC.

The genes are TRBV15 and TRBJ2-3, with 12 bases aligning to TRBD2. CDR1 and CDR2 (germline): LNHNV, YYDKDF (reference sequence). CDR3 size: 17 residues. V shed 2 bases and J 6 bases; nucleotides not matched to a gene: 9. For the CDR3, the DNA is TGTGCCACCAGCAGAAGAACTCTAGCGGGAGGGCCTGATACGCAGTATTTT. This sequence encodes CATSRRTLAGGPDTQYF.

Ten or more counts support this clonotype. The rearrangement links TRBV12-3 or TRBV12-4 to TRBJ1-1; D unclear. V was clipped by 2 bases and J by 6 bases, with 16 bases between them. The CDR3 loop spans 15 amino acids. CDR3 bases: TGTGCCAGCAGTTTATCCGATCGACAAGCCGCTGAAGCTTTCTTT. Translating gives CASSLSDRQAAEAFF.

This clonotype was recorded a few times. The chain combines TRBV20-1 with TRBJ1-6, with D tentatively TRBD1 (5 bases). Per the germline V gene, CDR1 is DFQATT and CDR2 is SNEGSKA (reference sequence). V dropped 3 bases and J dropped 5 bases, with 17 bases sitting between them. This CDR3 is 16 amino acids long. CDR3 region: CSASLPGEEHNSPLHF. The CDR3 DNA reads as TGCAGTGCTAGTCTACCGGGGGAAGAGCATAATTCACCCCTCCACTTT.

A remark on this clonotype: A read error may account for a junction end that differs from germline. The J gene is TRBJ2-7, the V gene TRBV4-3; TRBD2 matches 11 bases. The CDR3 loop spans 18 amino acids. Germline V lookup: CDR1 LGHNA, CDR2 YSLEER. The CDR3 is CASSQDRLAGGLSCEQYF. CDR3 nucleotides: TGCGCCAGCAGCCAAGATAGGCTAGCGGGAGGCCTCTCCTGCGAGCAGTACTTC.

Many counts were recorded for this clonotype. The chain recombines TRBV7-2 with TRBJ1-2; 7 nucleotides match TRBD1. With V trimmed by 5 bases and J by 8 bases, 14 bases remained unmatched. There are 15 residues in the CDR3. The V gene's germline CDR1 is SGHTA and CDR2 FQGNSA. The CDR3 DNA reads as TGTGCCAGCAGCCCGGGGGGAGAGGGGGCGTTAGGCTACACCTTC. It translates to CASSPGGEGALGYTF.

This clonotype showed up just a few times. The chain couples TRBV6-2 or TRBV6-3 to TRBJ2-7, with 11 positions matching TRBD2. CDR1 and CDR2 from the germline V gene are MNHEY and SVGEGT. J was trimmed by 0 bases and V by 5 bases; bases with no gene match: 12. The CDR3 is 18 amino acids. The CDR3 loop is CASSSRLAGGPSSYEQYF. The CDR3 DNA is TGTGCCAGCAGTAGTCGGCTAGCGGGAGGCCCATCCTCCTACGAGCAGTACTTC.

The chain couples TRBV7-9 to TRBJ1-2, with 10 bases matching TRBD1. The CDR3 extends over 17 amino acids. The trim removed 5 bases at V and 3 bases at J, leaving 12 bases unmatched. Germline lookup yields CDR1 SEHNR and CDR2 FQNEAQ (reference sequence). CDR3 in amino acids: CASSPGGTGDVDYGYTF. In nucleotides, the CDR3 is TGTGCCAGCAGCCCTGGCGGGACAGGGGATGTTGACTATGGCTACACCTTC.

This clonotype was observed a single time. The chain carries TRBV5-1 and TRBJ1-2; 7 bases are shared with TRBD1. The CDR3 is made up of 16 amino acids. With V trimmed by 3 bases and J by 0 bases, 8 bases remained unmatched. CDR1 and CDR2 (germline): SGHRS, YFSETQ. The CDR3 bases are TGCGCCAGCAGCTGGAGGGGGGACAGATCTAACTATGGCTACACCTTC. Protein: CASSWRGDRSNYGYTF.

This clonotype came up a few times. The V gene is TRBV7-8, the J gene TRBJ2-7; TRBD2 is a possible D gene (7 bases). The CDR3 extends over 17 amino acids. Germline V gene sequence: CDR1 SGHVS, CDR2 FQNEAQ. Trimming cost V 1 base and J 2 bases, with 18 bases left between them. DNA for the CDR3: TGTGCCAGCAGCTTAGGCCCAAAAGGGGGGGGCACCTACGAGCAGTACTTC. Translation gives CASSLGPKGGGTYEQYF.

V usage is TRBV12-3 or TRBV12-4 and J usage is TRBJ1-2; perhaps TRBD1 as D (6 bases). The CDR3 loop spans 13 amino acids. V was shortened by 6 bases and J by 7 bases, with 15 bases between the two germline ends. Here the CDR3 DNA reads TGTGCCAGCAGCCCCTTGGGGGCGGTTGGCTACACCTTC. Translation gives CASSPLGAVGYTF.

The chain uses TRBV4-2 and TRBJ2-5; D not resolved. V was pared by 3 bases and J by 7 bases, with 15 bases between. The germline V gene has CDR1 LGHNA and CDR2 YNFKEQ. The CDR3 is 14 residues long. Here the CDR3 DNA reads TGTGCCAGCAGCCATTCCGGGTCAGCCGGGACCCAGTACTTC. Translating gives CASSHSGSAGTQYF.

The genes are TRBV10-3 and TRBJ2-7, with 9 bases matching TRBD1. The CDR3 covers 14 residues. Germline CDR1 and CDR2: ENHRY and SYGVKD. J gave up 0 bases and V 10 bases, and 7 bases lay outside the gene matches. The CDR3 DNA reads TGTGCCAGCCCCGCGGGACAGGGCTCCTACGAGCAGTACTTC. Protein sequence: CASPAGQGSYEQYF.

In this sample, this clonotype turned up a few times. This sequence joins TRBV9 and TRBJ2-7, with 10 bases matching TRBD1. CDR1 and CDR2 from the germline V gene are SGDLS and YYNGEE. The CDR3 length is 14 residues. Unmatched junction bases numbered 4, after V lost 5 bases and J lost 2 bases. As DNA, the CDR3 is TGTGCCAGCAGTGTGGGGACAGGGGCCTACGAGCAGTACTTC. This translates into CASSVGTGAYEQYF.

V gene TRBV11-2 combines with J gene TRBJ2-1, with D maybe TRBD1 (5 bases). The germline V gene encodes CDR1 SGHAT and CDR2 FQNNGV. CDR3 size: 14 residues. V was cut by 1 base and J by 10 bases, with 14 bases left in between. CDR3 sequence reads: CASSLVYRPIEQFF. CDR3 DNA sequence: TGTGCCAGCAGCTTAGTGTACAGGCCCATCGAGCAGTTCTTC. The full variable domain, completed using reference TRBV11-2 and TRBJ2-1, is EAGVAQSPRYKIIEKRQSVAFWCNPISGHATLYWYQQILGQGPKLLIQFQNNGVVDDSQLPKDRFSAERLKGVDSTLKIQPAKLEDSAVYLCASSLVYRPIEQFFGPGTRLTVL.

The CDR3 is CASSLVAQNTGELFF. As DNA, the CDR3 is TGTGCCAGCAGCTTAGTCGCTCAGAACACCGGGGAGCTGTTTTTT. V is TRBV7-6 and J is TRBJ2-2, with D unresolved. The V and J ends lost 1 base and 1 base respectively, with 7 bases between them. This CDR3 has 15 amino acids. CDR1 is SGHVS and CDR2 is FNYEAQ in the germline V gene.

The chain couples TRBV2 to TRBJ2-7; 7 bases are shared with TRBD1. The CDR3 has 13 residues. CDR1 is SNHLY and CDR2 is FYNNEI in the germline V gene. V trimming: 3 bases; J trimming: 3 bases; junction bases outside the gene matches: 2. The CDR3 loop reads CASSDGTDYEQYF. The CDR3 nucleotides read TGTGCCAGCAGTGATGGGACAGACTACGAGCAGTACTTC.

The rearrangement links TRBV12-3 or TRBV12-4 to TRBJ2-3, with D uncertain. This CDR3 comprises 13 residues. The V gene lost 3 bases and the J gene lost 9 bases, with 13 bases spanning the gap. In DNA, the CDR3 is TGTGCCAGCAGTTTTTGGAGCGAATCAACGCAGTATTTT. Translating it yields CASSFWSESTQYF.

This clonotype has just a few counts. The V call is TRBV19, the J call TRBJ1-1; a weak D match, TRBD1 (6 bases). The ends were cut back, 5 bases at V and 4 bases at J, with 14 bases in the middle. Germline CDR1 LNHDA, CDR2 SQIVND (reference sequence). CDR3 length: 14 residues. CDR3 loop: CASSLGQLVTEAFF. CDR3 sequence (DNA): TGTGCCAGTAGTTTAGGACAGCTCGTCACTGAAGCTTTCTTT.

The chain is built from TRBV7-9 and TRBJ1-1, with 7 positions matching TRBD1. Trimming cost V 4 bases and J 11 bases; bases outside gene matches: 10. Per the germline V gene, CDR1 is SEHNR and CDR2 is FQNEAQ (reference sequence). The length of the CDR3 is 13 residues. Written as DNA, the CDR3 is TGTGCCAGCAGCTCACGACAGGGAGATAGGGCTTTCTTT. Translated: CASSSRQGDRAFF.

The V and J genes are TRBV7-2 and TRBJ1-1; D not certain. Per the germline V gene, CDR1 is SGHTA and CDR2 is FQGNSA. V was cut by 1 base and J by 1 base, with 10 bases left in between. The CDR3 loop spans 15 amino acids. This CDR3 is CASSLDPAANTEAFF. CDR3 in DNA: TGTGCCAGCAGCTTAGATCCGGCCGCGAACACTGAAGCTTTCTTT.

Many counts were recorded for this clonotype. This chain uses TRBV7-2 with TRBJ1-3; D unclear. This CDR3 is 15 amino acids long. Germline loops: CDR1 SGHTA, CDR2 FQGNSA. The germline V and J ends were trimmed by 5 bases and 4 bases, with 15 bases remaining between them. CDR3 sequence reads: CASSLRATGGNTIYF. The DNA of the CDR3 is TGTGCCAGCAGCCTTCGGGCAACCGGCGGAAACACCATATATTTT.

This sequence joins TRBV28 and TRBJ2-2, with D perhaps assigned TRBD1 or TRBD2 (5 bases each). The CDR3 loop spans 13 amino acids. The germline V gene has CDR1 MDHEN and CDR2 SYDVKM. The chain's CDR3 is CATQEENTGELFF. CDR3 sequence (DNA): TGTGCTACACAGGAGGAGAACACCGGGGAGCTGTTTTTT.

This clonotype was observed a single time. J is TRBJ2-2 and V is TRBV20-1; D is possibly TRBD2 (6 bases). CDR1 is DFQATT, CDR2 SNEGSKA, per germline (reference sequence). The CDR3 contains 15 residues. With 5 bases removed from V and 6 bases from J, the gap between germline ends came to 19 bases. The CDR3 loop reads CSAPPGLAAPGELFF. The CDR3 DNA is TGCAGTGCTCCTCCGGGACTCGCGGCCCCCGGGGAGCTGTTTTTT.